This T cell receptor (beta chain) was observed in a study of vaccination and CD4 T cells after COVID-19. Study observations and caveats: From 21 to 38, the median of SARS-CoV-2-reactive clonotypes rose without reaching significance.

The treatment here: approximately 10-day PBMC culture with coronavirus spike peptide pools or control peptides (ViraFEST assay). Cultured CD4+ T-cell DNA underwent Oncomine TCR Beta short-read sequencing. TCRdb reprocessed the PCR reads via MiXCR and lists one record per CDR3 protein. The sample yields 5,700 or so distinct CDR3 sequences, 44% seen once. The germline V gene has CDR1 ENHRY and CDR2 SYGVKD. V lost 8 bases, J lost 6 bases, and 11 bases lay in between. The CDR3 runs 12 residues. Details on this clonotype: Antigen: not known.

Input material: CD4+ T cells from blood, cultured in vitro. The J gene is TRBJ2-1, the V gene TRBV10-3; TRBD1 is a possible D gene (6 bases). The sequence was collected from a human donor who had recovered from COVID-19. CDR3 DNA: TGTGCCATCCGGGAAGGGGGCAATGAGCAGTTCTTC. This gives the protein CAIREGGNEQFF.